This record covers a single TCR beta chain. The antigen it recognizes is unknown. There are no base qualities to consult, and no much larger clone falls within one base. The data originate from a study of cytomegalovirus exposure and HLA in healthy donors (dated 2017 in TCRdb). For context, the study as a whole: An earlier analysis of some 500 of the donors reported 250 to 300 Gb of sequence data and 100 million to 140 million unique TCR beta sequences from about 179 million T cells. Roughly 320 gigabases of sequencing data and around 88 million unique TCR sequences made up an early release that covered approximately 620 HLA-typed donors. Of the 300 to 400 genotyped donors, approximately 82% fell in the genetic ancestry cluster associated with self-reported Caucasian donors. The study aimed to test whether cataloging public T cell receptors could reveal signatures of past pathogen exposure. The study profiled the T cell repertoires of about 720 subjects by immunosequencing and related them to cytomegalovirus serostatus. Besides the first cohort of 666 subjects, a separate validation cohort made up of 120 different subjects was used. To predict cytomegalovirus infection status, the study brought together high-throughput TCR immunosequencing, statistical association of individual TCRs with disease status, and machine learning. To study patterns of TCR occurrence, a later analysis re-analyzed previously published TCR beta repertoires from 550 to 800 donors and added high-resolution HLA genotyping. In the later analysis, no new phenotypic data were used to find candidate immune exposures; instead, reliance was placed on TCR beta sequences and their occurrence across donors. An earlier analysis of around 580 of the donors used high-throughput TCR beta sequencing to judge whether each TCR beta V gene segment behaved as functional or pseudogenic. Donor age, sex, ethnicity and CMV serostatus were collected together with the repertoire data. A later genetic analysis took genome-wide SNP genotypes for about three fifths of the 666 donors and used that subset as a discovery cohort. All discovery cohort repertoires had been generated using a single sequencing platform. HLA typing included class I and class II loci at four-digit resolution. Typing coverage varied by locus: roughly 629-630 donors for A, B, C, DRB1 and DQB1; roughly 510 for DQA1; approximately 610 for DPA1; fewer than 480 for DPB1. Four to six DR-DQ haplotypes were handled as single units for association and clustering, since linkage in the cohort was strong. Among about 390 genotyped donors of the cohort, an average of approximately 230,000 unique TCR beta nucleotide sequences were sequenced per donor, around 18% of them non-productive.

The germline ends are 15 bases apart after V is trimmed by 6 bases and J by 2 bases. Looking up the germline V gene yields CDR1 MNHNS and CDR2 SASEGT. The CDR3, cysteine through phenylalanine, is 15 amino acids long. The read is trimmed to its CDR3 DNA, 45 bases read in frame from base 1. Receptor amplification or capture employed the immunoSEQ multiplex PCR assay. For the multiplex PCR, a mixture combining 60 forward primers for TCR Vbeta segments and 13 reverse primers for TCR Jbeta segments was used. The CDR3 region of rearranged TCR beta genes was amplified from genomic DNA with a multiplex PCR assay. On the Illumina HiSeq System, the amplified TCR beta libraries were sequenced as 87-base-pair reads. The authors' analysis ran thus. In a later analysis, tens of millions of unique TCR beta chains were counted across the approximately 640 repertoires, and roughly 10 million of these chains were shared by at least two donors. Raw reads were error-corrected and collapsed into unique sequences by a nearest-neighbor algorithm in which closely related sequences were merged to remove PCR and sequencing errors. To assign V, D and J gene segments, CDR3 sequences were aligned to IMGT reference sequences. For a sequence to be retained, a match of at least six nucleotides was required to both a V gene segment and a J gene segment. A rearrangement was called productive if the CDR3 had no stop codons and remained in frame with V and J, and every other rearrangement was called non-productive. CDR3 was defined according to IMGT convention as the region running from the second conserved V-encoded cysteine to the conserved J-encoded phenylalanine. In an earlier analysis of just under 600 of the donors, sequences lacking an unambiguous match to a single V gene segment were excluded. In an earlier analysis of several hundred of the donors, V segments were called functional above 56.7% productive rearrangements and were called segregating when the between-donor standard deviation exceeded 5%. A statistical classification framework was built to diagnose cytomegalovirus status from the catalog of TCR beta chain sequences. In a later analysis, TCR nucleotide sequences were compared against IMGT/GENE-DB human TR gene sequences so that V and J genes could be assigned. The TCRdist pipeline was used in a later analysis to assign CDR3 sequences and most-parsimonious VDJ recombination scenarios. In a later analysis, every TCR beta chain was defined by the combination of its CDR3 amino acid sequence and its V-gene family, and reads without a unique V-gene family were dropped. In a later analysis, some 600 highly shared, low-generation-probability nucleotide sequences were removed to address suspected cross-contamination and a sequencing artifact. A later analysis calculated a clonal expansion index for each public chain from normalized within-repertoire ranks of inferred template counts. A later analysis computed generation probabilities with a VDJ recombination model fitted to out-of-frame rearrangements, and checked the results against IGoR. In a later analysis, hypergeometric tests were used to score TCR-TCR, TCR-HLA and TCR-CMV co-occurrence, with a repertoire-size bias correction applied to TCR pairs. False discovery rates were estimated in a later analysis by permuting HLA or CMV assignments 20 times. In a later analysis, co-occurring TCRs were grouped with DBSCAN, and TCRdist sequence similarity was added when clustering was performed within HLA-allele-positive subsets. For co-occurrence clustering, repertoires with fewer than 30,000 or more than 120,000 public chains were excluded, along with roughly 5 repertoires with anomalous nucleotide sharing. TCRdb mirrors the immuneACCESS table, restricted to in-frame sequences. Some clones are absent from its copies; in checked studies, under half trace to an unresolved V gene, and the reason for the others is unknown. The D gene and trimming were derived from the DNA, and the V and J assignments and clone size from that table. Present in this sample are some 200,000 clones, around 83% of which were seen just once. The ten largest clonotypes hold over 1.5% of the sample.

Broader findings and caveats from the paper: Because some donors lacked HLA typing at each locus, the association tests relied only on the typed subset. Specific HLA alleles were associated with over 15,000 TCR beta sequences at a false discovery rate of 0.05 in a later analysis. The classifier was reported to diagnose cytomegalovirus status with high specificity and sensitivity in both the original cohort and the validation cohort. The sequencing pipeline was judged likely to have produced a cluster of highly shared sequence variants as a technical artifact. A further reported finding was that TCR beta sequences accurately predicted the HLA-A and HLA-B alleles for most subjects in the first cohort. Immune exposure information for the cohort was limited to CMV serostatus. According to a later genetic analysis, donors in an Asian-associated ancestry cluster had fewer N-insertions in productive TCRs than the roughly 670-donor mean. Some IMGT-functional V segments, including TRBV6-2 and TRBV6-3, could not be distinguished by the 87-base-pair reads and were therefore excluded. Broadly in line with IMGT annotations, most TCR beta V segments showed up in productive rearrangements about 90% or about 30% of the time in an earlier analysis of roughly 590 of the donors. A later analysis found that TCR association rates varied across HLA loci, with DRB1 alleles showing the most associated TCRs and HLA-C alleles the fewest. In a later analysis, most CMV-associated TCR beta chains were found to appear HLA-restricted, with HLA associations seemingly driven largely by CMV exposure. When HLA alleles, especially DR and DQ, strongly co-occurred, TCR associations were difficult to assign to individual alleles. Across donors, most TCR sequences were observed very rarely, whereas some public TCRs were present in many individuals. In the study, some 160 TCR beta chains were listed as associated with cytomegalovirus. Only TCR beta chains were sequenced in this cohort, and the absence of alpha or paired-chain data limited detectable features. The authors suggested that the approach could potentially be generalized to other disease states and immunological phenotypes. Linkage disequilibrium might explain the correlated functional status among segregating V segments, but an unknown experimental factor could not be excluded. In a later genetic analysis, a missense DCLRE1C variant was associated with V-gene and J-gene trimming of TCR beta chains, and the association was replicated in an independent cohort. The presence/absence analyses assumed that sequencing depth was roughly uniform across donors, and that assumption may not be true. A later analysis found that HLA-associated TCR beta chains were more clonally expanded and had lower generation probabilities than equally common non-associated chains. The earlier analysis of 450 to 700 of the donors excluded some 15 rarely observed V segments, including chromosome 9 orphons, because counts were too low. In vitro tests confirmed that three of the cytomegalovirus-associated TCR beta chains recognize cytomegalovirus antigens. In a later analysis, several top co-occurrence clusters were reported to appear linked to parvovirus B19, influenza, CMV and Epstein-Barr virus.

In total, 600 or so healthy bone marrow donors made up the cohort. Cohort members were all nominally healthy when sampled, although unrecorded immune exposures were likely present. The donor was CMV seronegative and belonged to the group of 352 seronegative cohort members. Each donor provided a peripheral blood sample, and peripheral blood mononuclear cells were used for TCR beta sequencing. The Qiagen DNeasy Blood Extraction Kit was used to extract genomic DNA from the blood cell samples. Sequenced material: PBMCs. The sequence derives from a man aged 45-65 years in good health and CMV-seronegative. The chain links TRBV6-1 with TRBJ2-3; TRBD2 is possibly the D segment (7 matching bases). The CDR3: CASRQRGGSTDTQYF. The DNA sequence is given as TGTGCCAGCAGGCAGAGGGGGGGGTCCACAGATACGCAGTATTTT.